These 5 T cell receptor beta chains were all obtained from the same sample, sequenced in a study of regulatory T cells in long-lasting Graves disease. This sample's time point: persistent/refractory GD, antithyroid drugs over 5 years with positive TRAb. From PBMCs, RNA was extracted and then used to make the TCR library. According to the study, TCR beta libraries were built with iRepertoire HTBI primers and CDR3-region Arm-PCR. One entry per CDR3 protein results from TCRdb running MiXCR on the multiplex PCR reads. The profile shows approximately 400,000 distinct CDR3 sequences, 23% of them singletons. The source material was peripheral blood mononuclear cells (PBMCs), sampled when the disease was refractory, from a patient treated with antithyroid drugs. The receptors were gathered from a female donor with Graves disease.

This clonotype was found a few times. The genes are TRBV6-1 and TRBJ1-1; D perhaps matches TRBD1 (5 bases). V lost 2 bases and J 6 bases, leaving 10 bases between the germline ends. Germline V gives CDR1 MNHNS, CDR2 SASEGT. CDR3 length: 13 amino acids. This CDR3 is CASSEPGRPEAFF. CDR3 DNA sequence: TGTGCCAGCAGTGAACCGGGACGGCCTGAAGCTTTCTTT.

Only a few counts were recorded for this clonotype. The V and J genes are TRBV20-1 and TRBJ2-1; TRBD2 matches at 10 bases. Trimming cost V 1 base and J 7 bases; bases outside gene matches: 10. CDR1 and CDR2 from the germline V gene are DFQATT and SNEGSKA (reference sequence). The CDR3 consists of 16 residues. For the CDR3, the DNA is TGCAGTGCTAGAGCCCGGGCTAGCGGGAGTGGTAATGAGCAGTTCTTC. It codes for CSARARASGSGNEQFF.

This clonotype showed up just a few times. The V gene is TRBV7-9, the J gene TRBJ2-5; TRBD2 aligns across 7 bases. With V trimmed by 10 bases and J by 1 base, 12 bases remained unmatched. Looked up from germline, CDR1 is SEHNR and CDR2 is FQNEAQ (reference sequence). The CDR3 is 15 residues long. CDR3 DNA sequence: TGTGCCACCAAAAGAAGTGGGGGGGGCCAAGAGACCCAGTACTTC. It yields the protein CATKRSGGGQETQYF.

This clonotype was counted many times. The chain combines TRBV15 with TRBJ2-7, with D tentatively TRBD2 (6 bases). The germline CDR1 and CDR2 sequences are LNHNV and YYDKDF (reference sequence). V was clipped by 1 base and J by 4 bases, with 14 bases between them. CDR3 length equals 15 residues. This CDR3 is CATSRVRGGMYEQYF. For the CDR3, the DNA is TGTGCCACCAGCAGAGTACGTGGCGGGATGTACGAGCAGTACTTC.

The chain is built from TRBV6-1 and TRBJ1-3; D remains ambiguous. The germline V gene encodes CDR1 MNHNS and CDR2 SASEGT. V dropped 6 bases and J dropped 0 bases, with 6 bases sitting between them. The CDR3 length is 13 residues. The CDR3 nucleotides read TGTGCCAGCAGGACGATCTCTGGAAACACCATATATTTT. Its translation: CASRTISGNTIYF.